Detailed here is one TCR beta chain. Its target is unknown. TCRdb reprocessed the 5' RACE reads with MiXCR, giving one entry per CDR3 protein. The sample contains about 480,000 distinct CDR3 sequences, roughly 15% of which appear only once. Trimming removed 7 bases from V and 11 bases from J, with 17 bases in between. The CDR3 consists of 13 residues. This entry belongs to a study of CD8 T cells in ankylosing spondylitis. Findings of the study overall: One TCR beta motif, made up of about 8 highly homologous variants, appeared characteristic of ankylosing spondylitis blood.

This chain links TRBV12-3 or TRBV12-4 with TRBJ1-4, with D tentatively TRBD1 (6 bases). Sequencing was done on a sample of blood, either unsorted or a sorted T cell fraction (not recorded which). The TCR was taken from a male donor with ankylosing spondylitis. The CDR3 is CASTPGPRGKLFF. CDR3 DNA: TGTGCCAGCACCCCGGGGCCGAGGGGGAAACTGTTTTTT.